This T cell receptor beta chain was retrieved from a study of OX40 agonist ivuxolimab in advanced cancers. Losses at the gene ends were 9 bases for V and 9 bases for J; bases not matched to a gene: 13. The CDR3 has 13 amino acids. Germline CDR1 MNHEY, CDR2 SVGAGI. Generated by immunoSEQ multiplex PCR, the TCRdb table keeps only in-frame clones and is missing some. The sample includes 80,000 to 100,000 clones, about 90% of them seen just once. Sequencing used CD4+ or CD8+ T cells sorted from blood, obtained in a trial of the OX40 agonist ivuxolimab. The origin of this receptor is an adult with an advanced solid tumor such as melanoma, head and neck, liver or kidney cancer. The chain employs TRBV6-5 and TRBJ2-5; 7 bases are a match to TRBD1. Written as DNA, the CDR3 is TGTGCCAGTTTGGGGGACAGCGTGCGGGCCCAGTACTTC. Protein sequence: CASLGDSVRAQYF.